This T cell receptor beta chain comes out of a study of cytomegalovirus exposure and HLA in healthy donors. Study overall: A prior analysis found 100 million to 140 million unique TCR beta sequences from 170 million or so T cells.

13 Jbeta primers and 60 Vbeta primers were used for the PCR. Using immunoSEQ multiplex PCR, the repertoire was profiled, and TCRdb retains in-frame clones only, with some absent. The table has about 200,000 clones, approximately 86% seen once; the top ten hold less than 0.35%. Germline V gene lookup returns CDR1 MDHEN and CDR2 SYDVKM. After removal of 8 bases from V and 0 bases from J, the junction contained 9 bases not matched to a gene. The CDR3 spans 16 residues. The sequenced sample consisted of PBMCs. The J gene is TRBJ2-3, the V gene TRBV28, with 9 bases identical to TRBD2. The TCR sequence derives from a woman aged 25 to 39 in good health and CMV-seronegative. The CDR3 sequence is CASPPSSGESTDTQYF. The DNA for the CDR3 is TGTGCCAGCCCTCCCTCTAGCGGGGAAAGCACAGATACGCAGTATTTT.